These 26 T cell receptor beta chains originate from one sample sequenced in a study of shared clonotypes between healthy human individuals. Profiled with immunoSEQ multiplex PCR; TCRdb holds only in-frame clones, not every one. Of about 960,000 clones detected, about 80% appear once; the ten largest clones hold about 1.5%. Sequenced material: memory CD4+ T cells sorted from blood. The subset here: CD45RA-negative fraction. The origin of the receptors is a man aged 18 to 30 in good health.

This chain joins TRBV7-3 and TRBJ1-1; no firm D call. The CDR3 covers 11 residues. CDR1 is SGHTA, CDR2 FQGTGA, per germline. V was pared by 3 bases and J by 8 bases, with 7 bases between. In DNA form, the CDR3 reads TGTGCCAGCAGCTTTGGGAGGGAAGCTTTCTTT. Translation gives CASSFGREAFF.

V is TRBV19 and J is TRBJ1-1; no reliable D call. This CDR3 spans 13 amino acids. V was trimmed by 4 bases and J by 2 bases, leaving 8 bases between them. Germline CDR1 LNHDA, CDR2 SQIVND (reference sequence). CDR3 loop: CASSTTSNTEAFF. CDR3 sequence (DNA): TGTGCCAGTAGTACAACAAGCAACACTGAAGCTTTCTTT.

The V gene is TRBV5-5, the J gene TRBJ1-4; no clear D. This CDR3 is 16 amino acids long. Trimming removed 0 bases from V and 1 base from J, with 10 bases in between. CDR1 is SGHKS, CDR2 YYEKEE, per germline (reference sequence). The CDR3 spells CASSLDRAVTNEKLFF. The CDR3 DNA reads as TGTGCCAGCAGCTTGGATAGGGCGGTAACTAATGAAAAACTGTTTTTT.

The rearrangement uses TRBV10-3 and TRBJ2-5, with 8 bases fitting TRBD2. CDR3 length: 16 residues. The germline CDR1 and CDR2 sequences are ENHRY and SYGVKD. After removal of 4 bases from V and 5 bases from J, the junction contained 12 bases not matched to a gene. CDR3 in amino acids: CAISAYPGGASETQYF. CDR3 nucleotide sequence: TGTGCCATCAGTGCCTACCCCGGGGGGGCAAGTGAGACCCAGTACTTC.

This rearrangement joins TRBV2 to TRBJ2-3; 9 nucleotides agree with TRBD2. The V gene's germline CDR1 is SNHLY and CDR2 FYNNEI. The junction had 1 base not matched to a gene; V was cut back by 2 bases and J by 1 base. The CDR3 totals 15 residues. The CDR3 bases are TGTGCCAGCAGTGAACGGACTAGCGGCACAGATACGCAGTATTTT. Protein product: CASSERTSGTDTQYF. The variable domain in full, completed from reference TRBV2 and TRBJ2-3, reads EPEVTQTPSHQVTQMGQEVILRCVPISNHLYFYWYRQILGQKVEFLVSFYNNEISEKSEIFDDQFSVERPDGSNFTLKIRSTKLEDSAMYFCASSERTSGTDTQYFGPGTRLTVL.

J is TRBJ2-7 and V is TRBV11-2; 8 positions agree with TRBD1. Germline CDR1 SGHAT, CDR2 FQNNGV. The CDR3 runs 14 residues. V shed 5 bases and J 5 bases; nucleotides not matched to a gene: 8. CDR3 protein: CASSPTGDVDEQYF. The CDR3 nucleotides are TGTGCCAGCAGCCCGACAGGGGACGTGGACGAGCAGTACTTC.

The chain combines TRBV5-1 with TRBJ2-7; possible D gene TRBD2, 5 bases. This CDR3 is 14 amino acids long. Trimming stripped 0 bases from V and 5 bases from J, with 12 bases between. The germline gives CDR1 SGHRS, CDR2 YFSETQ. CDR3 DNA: TGCGCCAGCAGCTTGGAGGTGGGGAGAAACGAGCAGTACTTC. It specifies CASSLEVGRNEQYF.

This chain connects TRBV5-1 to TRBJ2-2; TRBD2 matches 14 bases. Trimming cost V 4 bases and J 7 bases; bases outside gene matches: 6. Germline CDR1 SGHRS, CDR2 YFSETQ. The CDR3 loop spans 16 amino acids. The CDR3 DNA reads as TGCGCCAGCAGCAAATCCGGGACTAGCGGGAGCGGGGAGCTGTTTTTT. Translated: CASSKSGTSGSGELFF.

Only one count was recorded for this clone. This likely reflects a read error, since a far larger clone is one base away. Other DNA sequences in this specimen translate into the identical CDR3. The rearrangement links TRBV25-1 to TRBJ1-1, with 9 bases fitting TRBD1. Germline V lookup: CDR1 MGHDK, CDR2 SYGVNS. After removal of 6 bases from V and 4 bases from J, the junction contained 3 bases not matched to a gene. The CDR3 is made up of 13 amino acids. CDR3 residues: CASRGQGSTEAFF. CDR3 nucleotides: TGTGCCAGCAGAGGACAGGGGAGCACTGAAGCTTTCTTT.

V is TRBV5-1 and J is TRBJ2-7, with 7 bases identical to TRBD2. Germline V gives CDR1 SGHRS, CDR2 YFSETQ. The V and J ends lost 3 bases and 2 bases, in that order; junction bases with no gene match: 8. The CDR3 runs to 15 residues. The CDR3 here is CASSWGGVGAYEQYF. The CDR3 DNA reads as TGCGCCAGCAGCTGGGGAGGGGTTGGGGCCTACGAGCAGTACTTC. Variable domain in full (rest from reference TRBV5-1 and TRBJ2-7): KAGVTQTPRYLIKTRGQQVTLSCSPISGHRSVSWYQQTPGQGLQFLFEYFSETQRNKGNFPGRFSGRQFSNSRSEMNVSTLELGDSALYLCASSWGGVGAYEQYFGPGTRLTVT.

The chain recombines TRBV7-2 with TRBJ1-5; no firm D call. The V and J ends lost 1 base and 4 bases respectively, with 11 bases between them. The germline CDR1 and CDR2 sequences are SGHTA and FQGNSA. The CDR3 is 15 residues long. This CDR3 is CASSLGTAQNQPQHF. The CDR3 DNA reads TGTGCCAGCAGCTTAGGGACCGCCCAGAATCAGCCCCAGCATTTT.

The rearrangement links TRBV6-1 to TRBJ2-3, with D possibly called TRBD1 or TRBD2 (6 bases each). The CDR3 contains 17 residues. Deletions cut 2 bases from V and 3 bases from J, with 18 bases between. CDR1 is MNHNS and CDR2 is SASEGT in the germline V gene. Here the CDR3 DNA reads TGTGCCAGCAGTGAACCCCGAAGAGGGGGGTATACAGATACGCAGTATTTT. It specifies CASSEPRRGGYTDTQYF.

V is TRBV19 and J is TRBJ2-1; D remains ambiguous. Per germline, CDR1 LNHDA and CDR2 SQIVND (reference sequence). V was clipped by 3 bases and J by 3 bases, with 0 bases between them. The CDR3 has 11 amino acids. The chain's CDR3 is CASSIYNEQFF. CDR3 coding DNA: TGTGCCAGTAGTATCTACAATGAGCAGTTCTTC.

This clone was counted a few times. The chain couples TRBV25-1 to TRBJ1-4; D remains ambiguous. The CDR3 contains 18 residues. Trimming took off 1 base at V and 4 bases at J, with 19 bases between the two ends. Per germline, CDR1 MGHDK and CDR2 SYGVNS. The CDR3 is CASSELRVDRRLNEKLFF. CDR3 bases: TGTGCCAGCAGTGAATTGAGGGTCGATCGAAGGCTTAATGAAAAACTGTTTTTT.

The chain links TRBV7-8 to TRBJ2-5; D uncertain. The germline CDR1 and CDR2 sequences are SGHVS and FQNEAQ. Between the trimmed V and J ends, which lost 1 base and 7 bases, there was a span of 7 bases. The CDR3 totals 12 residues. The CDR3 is CASSLVTGTQYF. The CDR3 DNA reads TGTGCCAGCAGCTTAGTGACGGGGACCCAGTACTTC.

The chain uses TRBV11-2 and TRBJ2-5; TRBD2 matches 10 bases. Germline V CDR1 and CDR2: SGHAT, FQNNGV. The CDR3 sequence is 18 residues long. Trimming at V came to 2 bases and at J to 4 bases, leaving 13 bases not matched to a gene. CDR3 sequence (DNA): TGTGCCAGCAGCTTATCATTGGGGGGGGCTAGCGGGAGAGAGACCCAGTACTTC. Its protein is CASSLSLGGASGRETQYF.

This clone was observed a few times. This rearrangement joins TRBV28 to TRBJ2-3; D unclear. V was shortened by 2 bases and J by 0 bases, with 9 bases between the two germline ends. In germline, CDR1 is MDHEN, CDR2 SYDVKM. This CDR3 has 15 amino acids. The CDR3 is CASSLPSSSTDTQYF. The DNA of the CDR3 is TGTGCCAGCAGTTTACCCTCTTCTAGCACAGATACGCAGTATTTT.

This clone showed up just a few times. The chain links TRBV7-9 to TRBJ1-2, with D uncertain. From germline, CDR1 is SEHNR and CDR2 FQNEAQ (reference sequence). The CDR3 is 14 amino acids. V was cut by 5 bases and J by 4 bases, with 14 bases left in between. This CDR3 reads CASSPLTVSYGYTF. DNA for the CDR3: TGTGCCAGCAGCCCCCTCACAGTTAGCTATGGCTACACCTTC.

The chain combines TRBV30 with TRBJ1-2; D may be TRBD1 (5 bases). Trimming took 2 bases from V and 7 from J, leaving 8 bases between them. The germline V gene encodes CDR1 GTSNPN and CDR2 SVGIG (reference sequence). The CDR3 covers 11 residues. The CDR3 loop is CAWSFQGGYTF. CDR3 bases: TGTGCCTGGAGTTTTCAGGGTGGCTACACCTTC.

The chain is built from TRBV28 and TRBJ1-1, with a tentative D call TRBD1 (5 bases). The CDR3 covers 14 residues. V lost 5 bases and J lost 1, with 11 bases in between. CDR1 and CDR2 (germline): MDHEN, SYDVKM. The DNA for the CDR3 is TGTGCCAGCAGTGGGGCGGGGGAGAACACTGAAGCTTTCTTT. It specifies CASSGAGENTEAFF.

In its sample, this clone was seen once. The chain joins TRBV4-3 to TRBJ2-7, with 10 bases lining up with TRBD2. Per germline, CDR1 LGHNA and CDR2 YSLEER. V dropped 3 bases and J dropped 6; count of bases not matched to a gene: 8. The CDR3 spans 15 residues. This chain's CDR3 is CASSQGVAGGAEQYF. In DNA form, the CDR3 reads TGCGCCAGCAGCCAGGGGGTAGCGGGAGGAGCCGAGCAGTACTTC.

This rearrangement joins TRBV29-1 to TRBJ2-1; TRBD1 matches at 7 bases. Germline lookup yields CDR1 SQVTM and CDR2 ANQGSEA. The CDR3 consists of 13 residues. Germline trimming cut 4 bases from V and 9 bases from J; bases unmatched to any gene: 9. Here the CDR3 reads CSVALQGTGEQFF. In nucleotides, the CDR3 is TGCAGCGTTGCCCTACAGGGGACGGGTGAGCAGTTCTTC.

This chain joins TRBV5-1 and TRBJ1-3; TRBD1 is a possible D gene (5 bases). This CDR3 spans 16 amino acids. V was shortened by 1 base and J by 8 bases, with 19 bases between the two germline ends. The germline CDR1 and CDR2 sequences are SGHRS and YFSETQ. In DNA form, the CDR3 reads TGCGCCAGCAGCTTGTCAATTGGCCAGGGAGGGGACACCATATATTTT. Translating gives CASSLSIGQGGDTIYF.

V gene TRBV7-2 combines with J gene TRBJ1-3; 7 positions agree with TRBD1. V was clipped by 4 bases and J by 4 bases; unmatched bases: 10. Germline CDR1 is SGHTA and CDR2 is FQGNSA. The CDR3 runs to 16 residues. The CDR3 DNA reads TGTGCCAGCAGCTCTAACAGGGGCCAGGGCGGAAACACCATATATTTT. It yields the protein CASSSNRGQGGNTIYF.

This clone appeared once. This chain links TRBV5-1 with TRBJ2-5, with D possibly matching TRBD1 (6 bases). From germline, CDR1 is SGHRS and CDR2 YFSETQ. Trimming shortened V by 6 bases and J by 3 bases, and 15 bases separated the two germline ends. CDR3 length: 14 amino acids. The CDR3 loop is CASTPGTQKETQYF. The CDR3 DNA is TGCGCCAGCACCCCTGGGACACAGAAAGAGACCCAGTACTTC.

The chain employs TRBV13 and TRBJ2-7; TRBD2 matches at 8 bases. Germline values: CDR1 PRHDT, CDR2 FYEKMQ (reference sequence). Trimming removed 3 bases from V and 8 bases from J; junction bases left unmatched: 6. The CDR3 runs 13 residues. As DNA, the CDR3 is TGTGCCAGCAGCTTCAGGCGGGGGGAGAAGCAGTACTTC. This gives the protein CASSFRRGEKQYF.